These 10 T cell receptor beta chains originate from one sample sequenced in a study of cytomegalovirus exposure and HLA in healthy donors. Profiling relied on immunoSEQ multiplex PCR, and the TCRdb table lists in-frame clones only, not all of them. The table has about 160,000 clones, approximately 81% seen once; the top ten hold roughly 10%. Sequenced sample: PBMCs. The origin of the receptors is a man aged 25-45 years in good health and CMV-seropositive.

This clone came up a few times. The chain links TRBV19 to TRBJ2-7; TRBD1 might be the D (5 bases). This CDR3 comprises 13 residues. V dropped 5 bases and J dropped 0 bases, with 8 bases sitting between them. Germline CDR1 reads LNHDA; CDR2 reads SQIVND (reference sequence). The CDR3 region has the DNA TGTGCCAGTAGTGACAGTTCCTCCTACGAGCAGTACTTC. This encodes CASSDSSSYEQYF.

The chain employs TRBV19 and TRBJ1-5; 7 positions agree with TRBD1. After removal of 7 bases from V and 0 bases from J, the junction contained 9 bases not matched to a gene. Germline lookup yields CDR1 LNHDA and CDR2 SQIVND (reference sequence). The CDR3 contains 16 residues. The CDR3 sequence is CASTRQGLVSNQPQHF. CDR3 bases: TGTGCCAGTACCCGACAGGGCCTCGTTAGCAATCAGCCCCAGCATTTT.

The rearrangement uses TRBV9 and TRBJ2-3, with TRBD2 matching 11 bases. CDR1 is SGDLS, CDR2 YYNGEE, per germline. Unmatched junction bases numbered 10, after V lost 0 bases and J lost 10 bases. CDR3 size: 16 residues. The CDR3 region has the DNA TGTGCCAGCAGCGTAGATGAGACTAGCGGGATCTGGTCGCAGTATTTT. Its translation is CASSVDETSGIWSQYF.

This CDR3 reads CASSLGAPETQYF. The CDR3 coding sequence is TGTGCCAGCAGCTTAGGGGCTCCAGAGACCCAGTACTTC. The rearrangement uses TRBV7-3 and TRBJ2-5; tentative D call: TRBD1 (5 bases). The CDR3 loop spans 13 amino acids. V lost 2 bases and J 4 bases, leaving 8 bases between the germline ends. Germline-derived CDR1 and CDR2 are SGHTA and FQGTGA.

This chain links TRBV9 with TRBJ2-1, with D possibly TRBD1 on 6 matching bases. Trimming stripped 3 bases from V and 4 bases from J, with 17 bases between. Germline V gives CDR1 SGDLS, CDR2 YYNGEE. This CDR3 region has 16 residues. The CDR3 protein is CASSGSWQGKYNEQFF. The CDR3 nucleotides are TGTGCCAGCAGCGGGTCGTGGCAGGGGAAGTACAATGAGCAGTTCTTC.

The chain links TRBV4-1 to TRBJ1-4; perhaps TRBD1 as D (6 bases). The germline V gene encodes CDR1 MGHRA and CDR2 YSYEKL. The CDR3 covers 15 residues. The ends were cut back, 2 bases at V and 6 bases at J, with 13 bases in the middle. CDR3 sequence (DNA): TGCGCCAGCAGCCAACGACAGGCCCCGGATGAAAAACTGTTTTTT. Translation: CASSQRQAPDEKLFF.

This rearrangement joins TRBV27 to TRBJ2-1; D perhaps matches TRBD2 (5 bases). The V end was cut by 4 bases, the J end by 3 bases, with 7 bases between. The CDR3 spans 13 residues. The V gene's germline CDR1 is MNHEY and CDR2 SMNVEV (reference sequence). The DNA for the CDR3 is TGTGCCAGCAGTTCCGGACTCTACAATGAGCAGTTCTTC. Its protein product is CASSSGLYNEQFF.

CDR3 bases: TGCGCCAGCAGCCAAGAGTGGAGAAGCACTGAAGCTTTCTTT. Translated, it gives CASSQEWRSTEAFF. The chain joins TRBV4-3 to TRBJ1-1; D remains unclear. CDR1 is LGHNA and CDR2 is YSLEER in the germline V gene. V lost 0 bases to trimming and J lost 4 bases, with 9 bases between them. CDR3 size: 14 residues.

The genes are TRBV6-5 and TRBJ2-1; perhaps TRBD2 as D (6 bases). Looked up from germline, CDR1 is MNHEY and CDR2 is SVGAGI. The CDR3 is 11 amino acids. V lost 4 bases and J lost 9, with 7 bases in between. CDR3 region: CASSSGSEQFF. The DNA for the CDR3 is TGTGCCAGCAGTTCCGGGAGTGAGCAGTTCTTC.

This chain links TRBV7-3 with TRBJ2-5, with D maybe TRBD2 (6 bases). CDR1 SGHTA and CDR2 FQGTGA come from the germline V gene. The CDR3 covers 15 residues. V was trimmed by 5 bases and J by 5 bases, leaving 18 bases between them. In DNA, the CDR3 is TGTGCCAGCAGCCTGGCCGGGCTCGCGGGGGAGACCCAGTACTTC. Its translation is CASSLAGLAGETQYF.